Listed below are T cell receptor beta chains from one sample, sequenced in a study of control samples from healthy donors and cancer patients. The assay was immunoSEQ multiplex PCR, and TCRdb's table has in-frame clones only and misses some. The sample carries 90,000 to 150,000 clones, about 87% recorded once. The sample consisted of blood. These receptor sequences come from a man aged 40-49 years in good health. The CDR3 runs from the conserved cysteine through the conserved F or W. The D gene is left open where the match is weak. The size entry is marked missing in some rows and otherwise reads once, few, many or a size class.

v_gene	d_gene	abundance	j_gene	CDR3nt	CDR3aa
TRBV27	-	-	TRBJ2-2	TGTGCCAGCAGTTTTCGTGGGGGAACCGGGGAGCTGTTTTTT	CASSFRGGTGELFF
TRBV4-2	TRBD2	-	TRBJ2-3	TGTGCCAGCAGCCACCCCCGGACTAGCGGGGGGGCGAATACGCAGTATTTT	CASSHPRTSGGANTQYF
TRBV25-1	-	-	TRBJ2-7	TGTGCCAGTAAAACGACGGGGTCCTCCTACGAGCAGTACTTC	CASKTTGSSYEQYF
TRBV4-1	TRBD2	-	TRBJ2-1	TGCGCCAGCAGCCCCCGAACGGCCGGGACTAGCGTCTACAATGAGCAGTTCTTC	CASSPRTAGTSVYNEQFF
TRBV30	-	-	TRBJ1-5	TGTGCCTGGAGTGCAGGATCAAATAGCAATCAGCCCCAGCATTTT	CAWSAGSNSNQPQHF
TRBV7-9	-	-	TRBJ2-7	TGTGCCAGCAGCGACCTTACGAAGCAGTACTTC	CASSDLTKQYF
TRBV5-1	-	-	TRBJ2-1	TGCGCCAGCAGTCAGCGGCCCACCGGCTACAATGAGCAGTTCTTC	CASSQRPTGYNEQFF
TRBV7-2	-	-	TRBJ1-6	TGTGCCAGCAGCCCTCAAGGCTCCTATAATTCACCCCTCCACTTT	CASSPQGSYNSPLHF
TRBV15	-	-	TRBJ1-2	TGTGCCACCAGCAGAGATCTAGGCTCTAACTATGGCTACACCTTC	CATSRDLGSNYGYTF
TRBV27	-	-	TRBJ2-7	TGTGCCAGCAGTTTGGGGGGAGGTCCCTACGAGCAGTACTTC	CASSLGGGPYEQYF
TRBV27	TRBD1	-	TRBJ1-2	TGTGCCAGCAGTCCCCGGACAGGGGCCTTCTATGGCTACACCTTC	CASSPRTGAFYGYTF
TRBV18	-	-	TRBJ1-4	TGTGCCAGCTCACTGGGCAGGAGCGATGAAAAACTGTTTTTT	CASSLGRSDEKLFF
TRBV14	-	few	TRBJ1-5	TGTGCCAGCAGCCAAGTCCAGGGCAATCAGCCCCAGCATTTT	CASSQVQGNQPQHF
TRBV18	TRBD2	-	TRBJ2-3	TGTGCCAGCTCACCGTCCGTCCTAGCGGCTAGCACAGATACGCAGTATTTT	CASSPSVLAASTDTQYF
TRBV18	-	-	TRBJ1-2	TGTGCCAGCTCATTAACAGTTGACATCAACTATGGCTACACCTTC	CASSLTVDINYGYTF